The 26 T cell receptor beta chains in this list originate from one sample, sequenced in a study of shared clonotypes between healthy human individuals. Repertoires were generated with immunoSEQ multiplex PCR, while TCRdb's copy carries only in-frame clones and drops some. The table shows hundreds of thousands of clones, with 60% to 75% occurring only once. Sequencing used memory CD4+ T cells sorted from blood. Described subset: CD45RA-negative fraction. The source is a young woman in good health.

Points on this clone: A far larger clone is one base from this, pointing to a likely read error. The chain carries TRBV4-2 and TRBJ2-7; D remains ambiguous. Trimming pared 3 bases from V and 2 bases from J, leaving 14 bases between. Germline V gene lookup returns CDR1 LGHNA and CDR2 YNFKEQ. This CDR3 has 15 amino acids. This CDR3 is CASSQRPDGAYEQYF. The DNA of the CDR3 is TGTGCCAGCAGCCAGCGACCGGACGGTGCCTACGAGCAGTACTTC.

V usage is TRBV6-4 and J usage is TRBJ1-2; D unresolved. The CDR3 is 13 amino acids. CDR1 and CDR2 from the germline V gene are MRHNA and SNTAGT. V was pared by 0 bases and J by 7 bases, with 9 bases between. CDR3 bases: TGTGCCAGCAGTGACTCCGGTTTACTTGGCTACACCTTC. Translating it yields CASSDSGLLGYTF.

The chain is built from TRBV11-3 and TRBJ2-7; 11 bases match TRBD1. CDR1 and CDR2 (germline): SGHNT, YENEEA. Unmatched junction bases numbered 10, after V lost 5 bases and J lost 7 bases. The CDR3 is 15 residues long. CDR3 coding DNA: TGTGCCAGCAGCCCAGCCGGACAGGGGGCGGGTGAGCAGTACTTC. It specifies CASSPAGQGAGEQYF.

The genes are TRBV6-5 and TRBJ2-7, with 8 bases that match TRBD2. Germline V lookup: CDR1 MNHEY, CDR2 SVGAGI. With V trimmed by 6 bases and J by 5 bases, 9 bases remained unmatched. The CDR3 runs to 14 residues. In DNA form, the CDR3 reads TGTGCCAGCAGACCCGGACTAGCTCTCGACGAGCAGTACTTC. Its protein product is CASRPGLALDEQYF.

This clone was found once. V and J are TRBV2 and TRBJ2-5, with a possible D match to TRBD1 (6 bases). The DNA end lines up better with TRBJ2-7; the J call may be wrong. The CDR3 totals 14 residues. The germline V gene has CDR1 SNHLY and CDR2 FYNNEI. As DNA, the CDR3 is TGTGCCAGCACCGAGAGGGGGTCCAACTACGAGCAGTACTTC. It is translated as CASTERGSNYEQYF.

The chain uses TRBV6-5 and TRBJ1-3, with D perhaps TRBD1 (5 bases). Germline V gene lookup returns CDR1 MNHEY and CDR2 SVGAGI. V shed 7 bases and J shed 0 bases, with 10 bases lying between them. CDR3 length equals 14 residues. CDR3 loop: CASKTGFSGNTIYF. The CDR3 DNA reads TGTGCCAGCAAAACAGGTTTCTCTGGAAACACCATATATTTT.

This clone was seen a few times. The rearrangement uses TRBV28 and TRBJ1-5, with TRBD1 matching 7 bases. CDR3 length: 13 amino acids. Germline CDR1 and CDR2: MDHEN and SYDVKM. After removal of 3 bases from V and 4 bases from J, the junction contained 0 bases not matched to a gene. CDR3 sequence: CASSLGQNQPQHF. CDR3 DNA sequence: TGTGCCAGCAGTTTGGGACAGAATCAGCCCCAGCATTTT. Full variable domain (missing parts from reference TRBV28 and TRBJ1-5): DVKVTQSSRYLVKRTGEKVFLECVQDMDHENMFWYRQDPGLGLRLIYFSYDVKMKEKGDIPEGYSVSREKKERFSLILESASTNQTSMYLCASSLGQNQPQHFGDGTRLSIL.

The chain carries TRBV1 and TRBJ2-2; TRBD2, as called in the table, went unchecked against the DNA. TRBV1 is a recognized pseudogene. The CDR3 spans 18 residues. The CDR3 bases are TGCACCAGCCCCCCGACTAGCGGGAGGGCTCCTAACACCGGGGAGCTGTTTTTT. This gives the protein CTSPPTSGRAPNTGELFF.

The J gene is TRBJ1-1, the V gene TRBV27; D is perhaps TRBD1 (6 bases). The V end lost 7 bases, the J end lost 1 base, and 16 bases lay between the germline ends. The CDR3 consists of 15 residues. Germline assignment: CDR1 MNHEY and CDR2 SMNVEV (reference sequence). CDR3 amino acids: CASTPHRVSNTEAFF. The CDR3 bases are TGTGCCAGCACTCCCCACAGGGTGTCGAACACTGAAGCTTTCTTT.

This rearrangement joins TRBV6-5 to TRBJ2-7, with a possible D match to TRBD1 (6 bases). The V end was cut by 2 bases, the J end by 1 base, with 9 bases between. CDR1 is MNHEY and CDR2 is SVGAGI in the germline V gene. This CDR3 spans 14 amino acids. CDR3 residues: CASSYADRSYEQYF. The DNA for the CDR3 is TGTGCCAGCAGTTACGCGGACAGATCCTACGAGCAGTACTTC.

This clone was counted a single time. One base separates it from a far larger clone, so it is likely a read error. Other DNA sequences in the sample encode the same CDR3. The V gene is TRBV11-2, the J gene TRBJ2-1, with D uncertain. From germline, CDR1 is SGHAT and CDR2 FQNNGV. Deletions cut 5 bases from V and 0 bases from J, with 11 bases between. The CDR3 length is 15 residues. CDR3 loop: CASSPQRDSYNEQFF. The CDR3 DNA follows: TGTGCCAGCAGCCCTCAGCGAGACTCCTACAATGAGCAGTTCTTC. The full variable domain, its missing parts supplied by reference TRBV11-2 and TRBJ2-1, is EAGVAQSPRYKIIEKRQSVAFWCNPISGHATLYWYQQILGQGPKLLIQFQNNGVVDDSQLPKDRFSAERLKGVDSTLKIQPAKLEDSAVYLCASSPQRDSYNEQFFGPGTRLTVL.

The sample holds one count of this clone. The V and J genes are TRBV9 and TRBJ2-6; 8 nucleotides agree with TRBD1. Germline V gene lookup returns CDR1 SGDLS and CDR2 YYNGEE. This CDR3 contains 19 residues. V dropped 4 bases and J dropped 3; count of bases not matched to a gene: 15. CDR3 DNA: TGTGCCAGCAGCTCTAGTTTTGACAGGGGCTCGCGTGGGGCCAACGTCCTGACTTTC. It specifies CASSSSFDRGSRGANVLTF.

J is TRBJ1-4 and V is TRBV19; the match to TRBD1 covers 10 bases. Germline values: CDR1 LNHDA, CDR2 SQIVND (reference sequence). The CDR3 has 14 residues. V was pared by 7 bases and J by 7 bases, with 6 bases of the junction left unmatched. CDR3 loop: CASTKTGGGEKLFF. Here the CDR3 DNA reads TGTGCCAGTACTAAGACAGGGGGCGGTGAAAAACTGTTTTTT.

The rearrangement joins TRBV30 to TRBJ1-1; TRBD1 aligns across 8 bases. This CDR3 is built from 12 residues. CDR1 GTSNPN and CDR2 SVGIG come from the germline V gene (reference sequence). The trim removed 8 bases at V and 4 bases at J, leaving 6 bases unmatched. The CDR3 here is CAKDRVGTEAFF. CDR3 DNA: TGTGCCAAGGACAGGGTAGGCACTGAAGCTTTCTTT.

This clone was seen a handful of times. The chain links TRBV6-4 to TRBJ1-6; 9 bases are shared with TRBD1. Germline trimming cut 8 bases from V and 9 bases from J; bases unmatched to any gene: 11. Germline loops: CDR1 MRHNA, CDR2 SNTAGT. The CDR3 loop spans 15 amino acids. DNA for the CDR3: TGTGCCAGCCGAACACAGGGGGCGGACAGTTCACCCCTCCACTTT. This sequence encodes CASRTQGADSSPLHF.

The V call is TRBV5-1, the J call TRBJ2-7, with TRBD1 matching 7 bases. Trimming at V came to 2 bases and at J to 7 bases, leaving 15 bases not matched to a gene. The CDR3 runs 16 residues. CDR1 is SGHRS and CDR2 is YFSETQ in the germline V gene. CDR3 sequence reads: CASSFFGTEPYWEQYF. In DNA form, the CDR3 reads TGCGCCAGCAGCTTCTTCGGGACAGAGCCCTACTGGGAGCAGTACTTC.

This clone was observed a single time. This chain links TRBV5-1 with TRBJ1-5, with D hard to call. V lost 0 bases and J 2 bases, leaving 9 bases between the germline ends. In germline, CDR1 is SGHRS, CDR2 YFSETQ. The CDR3 length is 15 residues. The CDR3 DNA reads TGCGCCAGCAGCTTGGCCGGGGAGGGCAATCAGCCCCAGCATTTT. Translating it yields CASSLAGEGNQPQHF.

V is TRBV5-1 and J is TRBJ1-1; D remains unclear. The CDR3 has 13 amino acids. Germline V gene sequence: CDR1 SGHRS, CDR2 YFSETQ. V was shortened by 0 bases and J by 7 bases, with 10 bases between the two germline ends. The DNA of the CDR3 is TGCGCCAGCAGCTTGGTTGGTACATTTGAAGCTTTCTTT. Translated, it gives CASSLVGTFEAFF.

The chain employs TRBV13 and TRBJ2-7, with D unclear. The CDR3 totals 13 residues. The V end lost 2 bases, the J end lost 5 bases, and 10 bases lay between the germline ends. The germline CDR1 and CDR2 sequences are PRHDT and FYEKMQ (reference sequence). CDR3 DNA: TGTGCCAGCAGCTTACACATCAGGAACGAGCAGTACTTC. It codes for CASSLHIRNEQYF.

The count of this clone is one. The V call is TRBV7-9, the J call TRBJ2-1; TRBD2 matches at 10 bases. The CDR3 runs 15 residues. Per the germline V gene, CDR1 is SEHNR and CDR2 is FQNEAQ (reference sequence). The J segment lost 5 bases and the V segment lost 4 bases, leaving 5 bases of the junction unmatched. In DNA form, the CDR3 reads TGTGCCAGCAGCTCACTCGGACTAGCGGACAATGAGCAGTTCTTC. Protein product: CASSSLGLADNEQFF.

The chain joins TRBV6-1 to TRBJ1-5; no reliable D call. The V and J ends lost 3 bases and 4 bases respectively, with 13 bases between them. CDR3 length: 15 amino acids. Germline CDR1 and CDR2: MNHNS and SASEGT. In nucleotides, the CDR3 is TGTGCCAGCAGTGATGGTAGCGCAACAAATCAGCCCCAGCATTTT. Translation: CASSDGSATNQPQHF.

The genes are TRBV29-1 and TRBJ2-2, with D perhaps matching TRBD1 or TRBD2 (5 bases each). CDR1 SQVTM and CDR2 ANQGSEA come from the germline V gene. The CDR3 runs 11 residues. V lost 4 bases and J lost 6, with 6 bases in between. The CDR3 DNA is TGCAGCGTTGGAGGGGCCGGGGAGCTGTTTTTT. Its protein is CSVGGAGELFF.

The chain joins TRBV5-8 to TRBJ1-1; D remains ambiguous. V gave up 0 bases and J gave up 5 bases, with 11 bases separating them. Germline CDR1 and CDR2: SGHTS and YDEGEE. The CDR3 is 14 amino acids. DNA for the CDR3: TGTGCCAGCAGCTTGGAGACGGGAGGGACTGAAGCTTTCTTT. It yields the protein CASSLETGGTEAFF.

The chain joins TRBV10-1 to TRBJ1-5; D perhaps matches TRBD1 (5 bases). The V and J ends lost 11 bases and 7 bases respectively, with 24 bases between them. This CDR3 spans 15 amino acids. Germline lookup yields CDR1 WNHNN and CDR2 SYGVQD (reference sequence). The CDR3 DNA follows: TGCGCCGGCCAGCATCACAGGTCCTCGGGGCAGCCCCAGCATTTT. This sequence encodes CAGQHHRSSGQPQHF.

The rearrangement joins TRBV30 to TRBJ2-7, with 16 nucleotides matching TRBD2. V gave up 0 bases and J gave up 0 bases; unmatched junction bases: 8. The germline gives CDR1 GTSNPN, CDR2 SVGIG (reference sequence). There are 19 residues in the CDR3. In DNA, the CDR3 is TGTGCCTGGAGTGTTCCCGAGGGACTAGCGGGAGGGCCCTCCTACGAGCAGTACTTC. It specifies CAWSVPEGLAGGPSYEQYF.

The table lists this clone with a few counts. This clone may be a read error of a much larger clone one base away. Other nucleotide sequences from this sample produce the same CDR3. V gene TRBV5-1 combines with J gene TRBJ2-1; TRBD2 agrees at 8 bases. CDR3 length: 15 amino acids. Looked up from germline, CDR1 is SGHRS and CDR2 is YFSETQ. The J segment lost 3 bases and the V segment lost 1 base, leaving 3 bases of the junction unmatched. CDR3 loop: CASSLSSGSYNEQFF. The CDR3, as DNA: TGCGCCAGCAGCTTGTCGAGCGGGAGCTACAATGAGCAGTTCTTC.